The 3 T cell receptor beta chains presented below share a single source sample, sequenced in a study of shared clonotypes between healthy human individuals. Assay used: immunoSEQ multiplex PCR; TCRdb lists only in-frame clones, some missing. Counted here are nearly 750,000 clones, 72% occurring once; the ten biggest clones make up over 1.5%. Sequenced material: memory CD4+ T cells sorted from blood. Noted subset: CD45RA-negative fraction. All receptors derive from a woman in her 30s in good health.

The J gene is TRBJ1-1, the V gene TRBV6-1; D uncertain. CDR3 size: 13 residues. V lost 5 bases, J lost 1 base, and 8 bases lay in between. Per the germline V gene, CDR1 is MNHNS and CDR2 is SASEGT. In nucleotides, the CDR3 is TGTGCCAGCAGTAGAACAGAGAACACTGAAGCTTTCTTT. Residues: CASSRTENTEAFF.

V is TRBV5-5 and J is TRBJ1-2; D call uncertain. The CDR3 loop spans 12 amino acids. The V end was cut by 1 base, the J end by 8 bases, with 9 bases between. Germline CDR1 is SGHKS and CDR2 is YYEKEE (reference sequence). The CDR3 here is CASSLSVRGYTF. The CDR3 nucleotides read TGTGCCAGCAGCTTGTCCGTACGGGGCTACACCTTC.

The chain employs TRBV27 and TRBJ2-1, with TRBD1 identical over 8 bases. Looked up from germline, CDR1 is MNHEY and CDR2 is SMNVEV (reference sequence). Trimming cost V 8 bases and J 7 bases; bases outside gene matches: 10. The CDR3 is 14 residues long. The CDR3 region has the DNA TGTGCCAGCGTACGTGGACAGGGTAAAAATGAGCAGTTCTTC. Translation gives CASVRGQGKNEQFF.